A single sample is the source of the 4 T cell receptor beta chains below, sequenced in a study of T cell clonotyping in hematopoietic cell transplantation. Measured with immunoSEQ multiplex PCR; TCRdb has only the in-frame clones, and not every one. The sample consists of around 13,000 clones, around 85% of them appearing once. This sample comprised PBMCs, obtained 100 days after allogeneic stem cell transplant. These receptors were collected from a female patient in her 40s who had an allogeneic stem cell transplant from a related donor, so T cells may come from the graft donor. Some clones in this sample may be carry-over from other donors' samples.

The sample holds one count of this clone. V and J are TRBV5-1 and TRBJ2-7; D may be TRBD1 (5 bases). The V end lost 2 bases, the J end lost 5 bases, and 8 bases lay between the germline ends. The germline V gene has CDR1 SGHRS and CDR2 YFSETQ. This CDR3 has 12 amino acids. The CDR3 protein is CASSFQGNEQYF. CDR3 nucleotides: TGCGCCAGCAGCTTCCAGGGTAACGAGCAGTACTTC.

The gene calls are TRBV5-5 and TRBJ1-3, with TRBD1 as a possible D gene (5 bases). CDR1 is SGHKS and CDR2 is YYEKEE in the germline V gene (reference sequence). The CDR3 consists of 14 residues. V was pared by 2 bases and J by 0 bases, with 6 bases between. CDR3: CASSLGTSGNTIYF. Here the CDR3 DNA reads TGTGCCAGCAGCTTAGGGACCTCTGGAAACACCATATATTTT. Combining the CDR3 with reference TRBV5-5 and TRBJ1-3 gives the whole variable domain DAGVTQSPTHLIKTRGQQVTLRCSPISGHKSVSWYQQVLGQGPQFIFQYYEKEERGRGNFPDRFSARQFPNYSSELNVNALLLGDSALYLCASSLGTSGNTIYFGEGSWLTVV.

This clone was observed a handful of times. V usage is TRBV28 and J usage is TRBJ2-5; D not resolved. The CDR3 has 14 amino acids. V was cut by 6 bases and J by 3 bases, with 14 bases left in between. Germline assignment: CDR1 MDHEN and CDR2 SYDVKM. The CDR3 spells CASSPLGIEETQYF. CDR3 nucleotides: TGTGCCAGCAGCCCCCTCGGTATAGAAGAGACCCAGTACTTC.

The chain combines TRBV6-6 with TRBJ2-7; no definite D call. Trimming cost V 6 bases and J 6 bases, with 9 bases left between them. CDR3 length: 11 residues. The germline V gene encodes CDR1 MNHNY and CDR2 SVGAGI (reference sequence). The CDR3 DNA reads TGTGCCAGCAGAGAGAGCCTCGAGCAGTACTTC. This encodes CASRESLEQYF.